Below, 17 T cell receptor beta chains from the same sample are listed, as sequenced in a study of T cell repertoires in cytomegalovirus infection. TCRdb analysed the reads with MiXCR anew, one entry per CDR3 protein. The data hold 200,000 to 250,000 distinct CDR3 sequences, with roughly 23% observed a single time. The sequenced sample consisted of CD8+ T cells from PBMCs. All receptors come from a human donor in good health (CMV status not recorded). Some clones in this sample may be carry-over from other donors' samples.

This clonotype was seen only a few times. V usage is TRBV29-1 and J usage is TRBJ1-1, with D unclear. V was pared by 4 bases and J by 0 bases, with 9 bases between. CDR1 is SQVTM and CDR2 is ANQGSEA in the germline V gene. This CDR3 has 13 residues. The CDR3 loop is CSVGAGVNTEAFF. As DNA, the CDR3 is TGCAGCGTTGGAGCAGGAGTGAACACTGAAGCTTTCTTT. Looking up the rest from reference TRBV29-1 and TRBJ1-1 gives the full variable domain: SAVISQKPSRDICQRGTSLTIQCQVDSQVTMMFWYRQQPGQSLTLIATANQGSEATYESGFVIDKFPISRPNLTFSTLTVSNMSPEDSSIYLCSVGAGVNTEAFFGQGTRLTVV.

The CDR3 is CASSPLAGGWGDEQFF. The CDR3 DNA follows: TGTGCCAGCAGTCCTCTAGCGGGGGGTTGGGGGGATGAGCAGTTCTTC. The chain employs TRBV6-1 and TRBJ2-1, with 11 bases aligning to TRBD2. J lost 8 bases, V lost 5 bases, and 11 bases had no gene match. Germline-derived CDR1 and CDR2 are MNHNS and SASEGT. The CDR3 has 16 amino acids.

The rearrangement links TRBV19 to TRBJ2-6; no clear D gene. Germline CDR1 LNHDA, CDR2 SQIVND (reference sequence). The ends were cut back, 7 bases at V and 4 bases at J, with 5 bases in the middle. The CDR3 extends over 12 amino acids. The CDR3 DNA follows: TGTGCCAGTACAACGGGGGCCAACGTCCTGACTTTC. Translation: CASTTGANVLTF. Looking up the rest from reference TRBV19 and TRBJ2-6 gives the full variable domain: DGGITQSPKYLFRKEGQNVTLSCEQNLNHDAMYWYRQDPGQGLRLIYYSQIVNDFQKGDIAEGYSVSREKKESFPLTVTSAQKNPTAFYLCASTTGANVLTFGAGSRLTVL.

The gene calls are TRBV27 and TRBJ2-5; D gene unclear. The CDR3 length is 14 residues. Germline assignment: CDR1 MNHEY and CDR2 SMNVEV (reference sequence). The V end lost 5 bases, the J end lost 0 bases, and 10 bases lay between the germline ends. CDR3 protein: CASSPYPDQETQYF. The CDR3 DNA is TGTGCCAGCAGTCCCTATCCTGACCAAGAGACCCAGTACTTC.

This clonotype was seen ten or more times. The CDR3 bases are TGTGCCAGCAGCTTAGCCGGGCCCATAGCCAAAAACATTCAGTACTTC. This codes for CASSLAGPIAKNIQYF. The chain recombines TRBV7-8 with TRBJ2-4; D call uncertain. This CDR3 has 16 amino acids. V lost 0 bases and J lost 0, with 9 bases in between. CDR1 and CDR2 (germline): SGHVS, FQNEAQ.

Only one count was recorded for this clonotype. The rearrangement links TRBV28 to TRBJ1-6, with D tentatively TRBD1 (6 bases). V shed 4 bases and J shed 2 bases, with 15 bases lying between them. The CDR3 has 17 amino acids. In germline, CDR1 is MDHEN, CDR2 SYDVKM. CDR3 DNA sequence: TGTGCCAGCAGTTATCGGGGGCCAAGGGCCTATAATTCACCCCTCCACTTT. This translates into CASSYRGPRAYNSPLHF.

Many counts were recorded for this clonotype. The chain employs TRBV2 and TRBJ2-4; 15 bases agree with TRBD2. This CDR3 spans 22 amino acids. Germline CDR1 and CDR2: SNHLY and FYNNEI. Trimming cost V 8 bases and J 1 base; bases outside gene matches: 21. This CDR3 is CASGLGLAGGPGPPLAKNIQYF. As DNA, the CDR3 is TGTGCCAGCGGCCTCGGACTAGCGGGGGGGCCGGGTCCCCCTCTCGCCAAAAACATTCAGTACTTC.

This clonotype was found many times. The chain combines TRBV11-2 with TRBJ1-2, with TRBD1 matching over 10 bases. Germline loops: CDR1 SGHAT, CDR2 FQNNGV. V dropped 5 bases and J dropped 6; count of bases not matched to a gene: 3. The CDR3 contains 13 residues. CDR3 nucleotides: TGTGCCAGCAGCCGACAGGGGGCGGATGGCTACACCTTC. Its protein is CASSRQGADGYTF.

This clonotype was detected many times. This rearrangement joins TRBV12-3 or TRBV12-4 to TRBJ2-1, with 7 bases that match TRBD1. This CDR3 spans 14 amino acids. The junction had 5 bases not matched to a gene; V was cut back by 0 bases and J by 9 bases. CDR3 coding DNA: TGTGCCAGCAGTTTAGCACAGGGGTTCGGTGAGCAGTTCTTC. Translated: CASSLAQGFGEQFF.

This clonotype was picked up many times. The CDR3 sequence: CASSRPGTGVTEAFF. CDR3 nucleotide sequence: TGTGCCAGCAGTAGGCCCGGGACAGGGGTCACTGAAGCTTTCTTT. The chain carries TRBV12-3 or TRBV12-4 and TRBJ1-1; 10 bases are shared with TRBD1. This CDR3 is 15 amino acids long. The trim removed 5 bases at V and 4 bases at J, leaving 7 bases unmatched.

This clonotype was counted at least ten times. This chain links TRBV6-5 with TRBJ1-6, with 12 bases that match TRBD1. The germline V gene has CDR1 MNHEY and CDR2 SVGAGI. The CDR3 extends over 15 amino acids. Trimming cost V 7 bases and J 7 bases; bases outside gene matches: 5. The CDR3 DNA sequence: TGTGCCAGCACGGGGACAGGGGGCTGGAATTCACCCCTCCACTTT. Encoded protein: CASTGTGGWNSPLHF.

The chain joins TRBV28 to TRBJ2-1; 9 bases are a match to TRBD2. CDR3 length equals 15 residues. CDR1 MDHEN and CDR2 SYDVKM come from the germline V gene. The trim removed 2 bases at V and 4 bases at J, leaving 3 bases unmatched. The CDR3 DNA is TGTGCCAGCAGTTTAAGGACTAGCGAGTACAATGAGCAGTTCTTC. Its translation is CASSLRTSEYNEQFF. The full variable domain, in which reference TRBV28 and TRBJ2-1 provide the parts outside the CDR3, is DVKVTQSSRYLVKRTGEKVFLECVQDMDHENMFWYRQDPGLGLRLIYFSYDVKMKEKGDIPEGYSVSREKKERFSLILESASTNQTSMYLCASSLRTSEYNEQFFGPGTRLTVL.

This clonotype has just a few counts. The chain employs TRBV29-1 and TRBJ2-2, with 7 nucleotides matching TRBD1. J lost 5 bases, V lost 6 bases, and 6 bases had no gene match. The germline CDR1 and CDR2 sequences are SQVTM and ANQGSEA. The CDR3 contains 13 residues. CDR3 coding DNA: TGCAGCGTAGCGGACAGGCAGACCGGGGAGCTGTTTTTT. Translated: CSVADRQTGELFF.

Concerning this clonotype: This clone may be a read error of a much larger clone one base away. The conserved final phenylalanine or tryptophan is absent from the CDR3, which likely points to a read error. The CDR3 reads CASSNGQGATDTQYS. In DNA, the CDR3 is TGTGCCAGCAGCAACGGACAGGGGGCGACAGATACGCAGTATTCT. This chain uses TRBV7-9 with TRBJ2-3; 11 bases align to TRBD1. With V trimmed by 5 bases and J by 3 bases, 4 bases remained unmatched. The CDR3 covers 15 residues. CDR1 and CDR2 from the germline V gene are SEHNR and FQNEAQ (reference sequence).

The chain has TRBV7-9 and TRBJ1-6, with 7 bases that match TRBD1. The CDR3 has 14 residues. With 10 bases clipped from V and 10 bases from J, the junction kept 13 bases outside the gene matches. CDR1 SEHNR and CDR2 FQNEAQ come from the germline V gene (reference sequence). CDR3 loop: CATAPDRAGSPLHF. The CDR3 region has the DNA TGTGCCACCGCACCTGACAGGGCAGGGTCACCCCTCCACTTT.

V gene TRBV6-2 or TRBV6-3 combines with J gene TRBJ2-7, with no clear D. Per the germline V gene, CDR1 is MNHEY and CDR2 is SVGEGT. The CDR3 length is 15 residues. V gave up 0 bases and J gave up 2 bases, with 11 bases separating them. The CDR3: CASSYSSVRTYEQYF. In nucleotides, the CDR3 is TGTGCCAGCAGTTACTCGAGCGTCAGAACCTACGAGCAGTACTTC.

The rearrangement joins TRBV29-1 to TRBJ1-3, with 9 bases fitting TRBD1. Trimming at V came to 4 bases and at J to 7 bases, leaving 11 bases not matched to a gene. CDR1 is SQVTM, CDR2 ANQGSEA, per germline. There are 15 residues in the CDR3. CDR3 sequence (DNA): TGCAGCGTTGTTTGGGACAGGGAGTTACAGAACACCATATATTTT. Amino acid sequence: CSVVWDRELQNTIYF. Full variable domain (rest looked up from reference TRBV29-1 and TRBJ1-3): SAVISQKPSRDICQRGTSLTIQCQVDSQVTMMFWYRQQPGQSLTLIATANQGSEATYESGFVIDKFPISRPNLTFSTLTVSNMSPEDSSIYLCSVVWDRELQNTIYFGEGSWLTVV.